The following is a TCR beta chain sequence with its context. Its target is not known. Trimming at V came to 2 bases and at J to 7 bases, leaving 3 bases not matched to a gene. The length of the CDR3 is 15 residues. The study sequenced cultured CD4+ T cell DNA using the Oncomine TCR Beta short-read assay. Investigators obtained genomic DNA by extraction from cultured CD4+ T cells. TCRdb redid the calling of the PCR reads with MiXCR, one entry per CDR3 protein. The sample carries thousands of distinct CDR3 sequences, around 48% recorded once. The data are from a study of vaccination and CD4 T cells after COVID-19. Stated treatment: roughly nine-day PBMC culture with coronavirus spike peptide pools or control peptides (ViraFEST assay). Prior to the COVID-19 pandemic (2011-2018), the unexposed donor's CD4+ T cells were collected. TCRs were sequenced by ViraFEST after antigen-specific T cells had been expanded with peptide pools. The cultures had half their medium swapped for fresh IL-2 medium on days 3 and 7.

This clonotype was sampled from a human donor in good health. Material: CD4+ T cells from blood, cultured in vitro. The gene calls are TRBV12-3 or TRBV12-4 and TRBJ2-1; 12 nucleotides line up with TRBD2. Written as DNA, the CDR3 is TGTGCCAGCAGTTTACGACTAGCGGGAGTGAATGAGCAGTTCTTC. It codes for CASSLRLAGVNEQFF.